Here is one TCR beta chain with its context. Its antigen remains unknown. The data originate from a study of T cell responses to AZD1222 COVID-19 vaccine. The V end was cut by 3 bases, the J end by 8 bases, with 18 bases between. The germline V gene encodes CDR1 SGHNT and CDR2 YYREEE (reference sequence). This CDR3 region has 15 residues. Profiling relied on immunoSEQ multiplex PCR, and the TCRdb table lists in-frame clones only, not all of them. The table lists about 150,000 clones, 70% to 90% of them singletons, with under 8% in the top ten. The study, taken as a whole, reports: With two AZD1222 doses given, Spike-specific TCR breadth and depth both rose. Vaccine-related CD4 TCRs covered spike, predominating at 160-218 and 743-854. Among AZD1222 vaccinees, only six or seven were seropositive at baseline.

The V and J genes are TRBV5-4 and TRBJ2-1; a weak D match, TRBD1 (6 bases). The material sequenced was peripheral blood, taken after recovery from COVID-19. This TCR came from an adult who had recovered from COVID-19. Written as DNA, the CDR3 is TGTGCCAGCAGCTGGCCCGGGACACGAGCACATGAGCAGTTCTTC. Translation gives CASSWPGTRAHEQFF.